These T cell receptor beta chains were read from a single sample in a study of blood T cell repertoires in COVID-19. Here immunoSEQ multiplex PCR was the method, and the copy in TCRdb shows in-frame clones only, minus some. The sample shows some 180,000 clones, roughly 85% of them seen only once. Sequences were obtained from PBMCs or T cells enriched from blood (not recorded which). These TCRs come from a woman in her 70s in a cohort exposed to, infected with or recovered from COVID-19 (not recorded which). Each CDR3 is given with its conserved first and last residue. Fields, in order: CDR3 DNA, CDR3 protein, J gene, D gene, clone size, V gene. D genes are given only for firm matches. Clone size, where shown, is once, few, many, or a class for clones that have expanded.

TGTGCCAGCAGCTTCTCTCGACAGGGCAACACCTTC | CASSFSRQGNTF | TRBJ1-2 | TRBD1 | few | TRBV5-6
TGTGCCAGCAGTGCCCTTACCGGGGCAGGGGGCGGTGGCTACACCTTC | CASSALTGAGGGGYTF | TRBJ1-2 | TRBD1 | NA | TRBV25-1
TGTGCCAGCTCACCAAGGGACAGAAACTATGGCTACACCTTC | CASSPRDRNYGYTF | TRBJ1-2 | TRBD1 | NA | TRBV18
TGTGCCAGCTCACCCGGGACTAGCGGGAGGGCCGGCGAGCAGTACTTC | CASSPGTSGRAGEQYF | TRBJ2-7 | TRBD2 | NA | TRBV18
TGTGCCAGCAGCCCGACTAGTGGCTATATATACGAGCAGTACTTC | CASSPTSGYIYEQYF | TRBJ2-7 | NA | NA | TRBV7-3
TGTGCCAGCAGTACAACCTCGGGGTATAGGTGGTCATATGGCTACACCTTC | CASSTTSGYRWSYGYTF | TRBJ1-2 | NA | NA | TRBV27
TGTGCCACCAGCTGGGGGAGGGAAGAGACCCAGTACTTC | CATSWGREETQYF | TRBJ2-5 | TRBD2 | NA | TRBV15
TGTGCCAGCAGTACGGTCCTCGCCACTACTGAGCAGTTCTTC | CASSTVLATTEQFF | TRBJ2-1 | NA | NA | TRBV6-2/TRBV6-3
TGTGCCAGCAGTGGGGCGGCCAGACACGTCTCTGGGGCCAACGTCCTGACTTTC | CASSGAARHVSGANVLTF | TRBJ2-6 | NA | NA | TRBV28
TGCAGCGCGTCGGTAGTTGTTGGGCGCACCGGGGAGCTGTTTTTT | CSASVVVGRTGELFF | TRBJ2-2 | NA | NA | TRBV29-1
TGCAGCGTTGAGAGAGTGCGGGATGAGCAGTTCTTC | CSVERVRDEQFF | TRBJ2-1 | NA | few | TRBV29-1
TGTGCCAGCAGTGAAGCGCCGGGCAGGGTGTTGCTCGAGCAGTACTTC | CASSEAPGRVLLEQYF | TRBJ2-7 | NA | NA | TRBV2
TGCGCCAGCACGGGACAAGGCGCTAATGAAAAACTGTTTTTT | CASTGQGANEKLFF | TRBJ1-4 | NA | NA | TRBV5-1
TGTGCCAGCAGTCGAACAATGCTTGAAGCTTTCTTT | CASSRTMLEAFF | TRBJ1-1 | NA | NA | TRBV6-2/TRBV6-3
TGTGCCAGCAGCCTTCGTGCAGGACACAATCAGCCCCAGCATTTT | CASSLRAGHNQPQHF | TRBJ1-5 | NA | NA | TRBV7-2
TGTGCCACCACACAGGGGGGAGGCGCCTACAATGAGCAGTTCTTC | CATTQGGGAYNEQFF | TRBJ2-1 | TRBD1 | once | TRBV19
TGTGCCAGCAGCGCTGAACCGGGACAGGGGGCATCTGAAGCTTTCTTT | CASSAEPGQGASEAFF | TRBJ1-1 | TRBD1 | NA | TRBV7-9
TGTGCCAGCAGTATCGGGGGTACCTACAATGAGCAGTTCTTC | CASSIGGTYNEQFF | TRBJ2-1 | NA | NA | TRBV28
TGTGCCAGCAATTCGGGAAGCAGCGGGGCCTACGAGCAGTACTTC | CASNSGSSGAYEQYF | TRBJ2-7 | TRBD2 | NA | TRBV3-1/TRBV3-2
TGTGCCAGCAGTCCCGCCCGCAGGGGAATGGTGAACACTGAAGCTTTCTTT | CASSPARRGMVNTEAFF | TRBJ1-1 | NA | NA | TRBV6-2/TRBV6-3
TGTGCCAGCAGCGTAAGGGGGCAGTCGGCTAGCACAGATACGCAGTATTTT | CASSVRGQSASTDTQYF | TRBJ2-3 | TRBD1 | NA | TRBV9
TGTGCCAGCAGCCCCGTTGCGGGCGGCTCTGGAAACACCATATATTTT | CASSPVAGGSGNTIYF | TRBJ1-3 | NA | NA | TRBV7-2
TGTGCCAGCAGCTCGGGAGAGACCCAGTACTTC | CASSSGETQYF | TRBJ2-5 | NA | NA | TRBV5-6
TGCAGCGTTGGCCAGGGCGCCAACGGGAAACTGTTTTTT | CSVGQGANGKLFF | TRBJ1-4 | NA | NA | TRBV29-1